A single sample gave rise to the 26 T cell receptor beta chains below, sequenced in a study of cytomegalovirus exposure and HLA in healthy donors. PCR involved 60 Vbeta and 13 Jbeta primers. Using immunoSEQ multiplex PCR, the repertoire was profiled, and TCRdb retains in-frame clones only, with some absent. The sample contains about 200,000 clones, 60% to 85% of which appear only once. Sequencing was done on a sample of PBMCs. These receptor sequences come from a man in his forties in good health and CMV-seronegative.

V usage is TRBV19 and J usage is TRBJ2-3; D gene uncertain. Germline CDR1 LNHDA, CDR2 SQIVND (reference sequence). V lost 7 bases to trimming and J lost 2 bases, with 16 bases between them. The length of the CDR3 is 15 residues. CDR3 protein: CASKAATSLTDTQYF. The CDR3 coding sequence is TGTGCCAGTAAGGCTGCGACTTCTCTCACAGATACGCAGTATTTT.

The V call is TRBV19, the J call TRBJ2-5; the D gene is possibly TRBD1 (8 bases). CDR3 size: 15 residues. The V end lost 6 bases, the J end lost 2 bases, and 16 bases lay between the germline ends. Per germline, CDR1 LNHDA and CDR2 SQIVND (reference sequence). CDR3 sequence (DNA): TGTGCCAGTAGCACAGGGGGGGGATTACAAGAGACCCAGTACTTC. It codes for CASSTGGGLQETQYF.

V gene TRBV7-9 combines with J gene TRBJ2-2, with unresolved D. Trimming removed 2 bases at V and 6 bases at J, with 16 bases between. The V gene's germline CDR1 is SEHNR and CDR2 FQNEAQ (reference sequence). The CDR3 runs to 16 residues. The CDR3 coding sequence is TGTGCCAGCAGCTTAAATCCTGCTACAGTCTCCGGGGAGCTGTTTTTT. Amino acid sequence: CASSLNPATVSGELFF.

This clone was detected only once. The chain employs TRBV5-1 and TRBJ1-1; 7 nucleotides line up with TRBD1. Germline assignment: CDR1 SGHRS and CDR2 YFSETQ. The CDR3 has 14 amino acids. V lost 4 bases, J lost 6 bases, and 9 bases stayed unmatched. CDR3 residues: CASSPGTAQAEAFF. The CDR3 DNA sequence: TGCGCCAGCAGCCCGGGGACAGCACAAGCTGAAGCTTTCTTT.

The chain combines TRBV6-6 with TRBJ2-7; D not resolved. The CDR3 is 13 residues long. Trimming stripped 0 bases from V and 8 bases from J, with 11 bases between. Germline V CDR1 and CDR2: MNHNY, SVGAGI (reference sequence). CDR3 amino acids: CASSYSNIPQQYF. CDR3 DNA: TGTGCCAGCAGTTACTCGAACATTCCGCAGCAGTACTTC.

This chain connects TRBV28 to TRBJ2-3; 7 positions agree with TRBD1. The trim removed 2 bases at V and 2 bases at J, leaving 4 bases unmatched. The CDR3 is made up of 15 amino acids. Germline CDR1 reads MDHEN; CDR2 reads SYDVKM. CDR3 residues: CASSLKGANTDTQYF. CDR3 DNA sequence: TGTGCCAGCAGTTTAAAGGGGGCCAACACAGATACGCAGTATTTT.

This chain links TRBV5-8 with TRBJ2-3, with TRBD1 matching 9 bases. The CDR3 is 15 amino acids. Germline loops: CDR1 SGHTS, CDR2 YDEGEE. J lost 6 bases, V lost 0 bases, and 5 bases had no gene match. The CDR3 sequence is CASSLAGQGLDTQYF. The CDR3 nucleotides are TGTGCCAGCAGCTTGGCGGGACAGGGTTTGGATACGCAGTATTTT.

The chain uses TRBV27 and TRBJ2-7; D unresolved. CDR3 length: 14 amino acids. Trimming left V 4 bases short and J 0 bases short, with 10 bases between. Germline values: CDR1 MNHEY, CDR2 SMNVEV (reference sequence). CDR3 in amino acids: CASSSRPTSYEQYF. In DNA, the CDR3 is TGTGCCAGCAGTTCCAGGCCCACCTCCTACGAGCAGTACTTC.

This clone was seen once. CDR3 amino acids: CASSASTGVYGYTF. The CDR3 nucleotides are TGTGCCAGCAGCGCCTCCACAGGGGTCTATGGCTACACCTTC. The chain couples TRBV2 to TRBJ1-2, with 7 bases fitting TRBD1. The V and J ends lost 6 bases and 4 bases, in that order; junction bases with no gene match: 8. There are 14 residues in the CDR3. Germline loops: CDR1 SNHLY, CDR2 FYNNEI.

The chain uses TRBV4-2 and TRBJ1-5; 8 nucleotides agree with TRBD1. Germline-derived CDR1 and CDR2 are LGHNA and YNFKEQ. The V and J ends lost 0 bases and 0 bases, in that order; junction bases with no gene match: 1. This CDR3 contains 16 residues. The DNA of the CDR3 is TGTGCCAGCAGCCAAGATGGACAGGGTAGCAATCAGCCCCAGCATTTT. Protein: CASSQDGQGSNQPQHF.

This sequence joins TRBV5-5 and TRBJ1-1; D is perhaps TRBD1 (5 bases). CDR1 is SGHKS and CDR2 is YYEKEE in the germline V gene (reference sequence). The germline V and J ends were trimmed by 10 bases and 6 bases, with 16 bases remaining between them. The length of the CDR3 is 12 residues. The CDR3 DNA sequence: TGTGCCTCTGAGGCGGGGACCCCTGAAGCTTTCTTT. Translating gives CASEAGTPEAFF.

The chain has TRBV10-3 and TRBJ1-3, with D unresolved. This CDR3 is 14 amino acids long. V lost 1 base, J lost 4 bases, and 8 bases lay in between. Looked up from germline, CDR1 is ENHRY and CDR2 is SYGVKD. The CDR3 DNA follows: TGTGCCATCAGTGAGTTGGGAGAAGGAAACACCATATATTTT. It encodes CAISELGEGNTIYF.

A few counts support this clone. The V call is TRBV4-2, the J call TRBJ2-5, with 13 bases fitting TRBD2. The CDR3 contains 18 residues. The V and J ends lost 0 bases and 2 bases, in that order; junction bases with no gene match: 6. Per germline, CDR1 LGHNA and CDR2 YNFKEQ. Here the CDR3 DNA reads TGTGCCAGCAGCCAAGATCGGACTAGCGGGAGCATACAAGAGACCCAGTACTTC. Protein product: CASSQDRTSGSIQETQYF.

V gene TRBV2 combines with J gene TRBJ2-7, with 7 bases aligning to TRBD1. The CDR3 extends over 15 amino acids. Germline CDR1 SNHLY, CDR2 FYNNEI. Trimming at V came to 3 bases and at J to 1 base, leaving 6 bases not matched to a gene. The CDR3 nucleotides read TGTGCCAGCAGTGAGTCGGGACAGCCGTCCTACGAGCAGTACTTC. It encodes CASSESGQPSYEQYF.

J is TRBJ2-7 and V is TRBV7-9; 7 bases match TRBD2. Germline V gene data show CDR1 as SEHNR and CDR2 as FQNEAQ (reference sequence). With 4 bases clipped from V and 0 bases from J, the junction kept 9 bases outside the gene matches. CDR3 length equals 16 residues. The CDR3: CASSSWGSSGSYEQYF. CDR3 coding DNA: TGTGCCAGCAGCTCCTGGGGGTCTAGCGGCTCCTACGAGCAGTACTTC.

V gene TRBV13 combines with J gene TRBJ2-1; TRBD2 aligns across 11 bases. The V gene's germline CDR1 is PRHDT and CDR2 FYEKMQ (reference sequence). Trimming cost V 0 bases and J 9 bases; bases outside gene matches: 4. This CDR3 spans 15 amino acids. The CDR3: CASSLGLAGVGEQFF. The CDR3 coding sequence is TGTGCCAGCAGCTTAGGACTAGCGGGAGTCGGTGAGCAGTTCTTC. The complete variable domain, with remaining parts taken from reference TRBV13 and TRBJ2-1, reads AAGVIQSPRHLIKEKRETATLKCYPIPRHDTVYWYQQGPGQDPQFLISFYEKMQSDKGSIPDRFSAQQFSDYHSELNMSSLELGDSALYFCASSLGLAGVGEQFFGPGTRLTVL.

V gene TRBV10-3 combines with J gene TRBJ2-7, with 8 nucleotides matching TRBD1. Trimming cost V 0 bases and J 6 bases; bases outside gene matches: 10. The length of the CDR3 is 16 residues. Germline assignment: CDR1 ENHRY and CDR2 SYGVKD. CDR3 sequence reads: CAISESRGQGVGEQYF. Written as DNA, the CDR3 is TGTGCCATCAGTGAGTCGAGAGGACAGGGTGTAGGCGAGCAGTACTTC.

The chain carries TRBV2 and TRBJ1-1; no firm D call. Germline-derived CDR1 and CDR2 are SNHLY and FYNNEI. Trimming pared 4 bases from V and 4 bases from J, leaving 7 bases between. CDR3 length equals 12 residues. The CDR3: CASSARSTEAFF. In DNA form, the CDR3 reads TGTGCCAGCAGTGCCAGATCCACTGAAGCTTTCTTT. Supplemented by reference TRBV2 and TRBJ1-1, the full variable domain reads EPEVTQTPSHQVTQMGQEVILRCVPISNHLYFYWYRQILGQKVEFLVSFYNNEISEKSEIFDDQFSVERPDGSNFTLKIRSTKLEDSAMYFCASSARSTEAFFGQGTRLTVV.

The rearrangement links TRBV6-5 to TRBJ2-2; D might be TRBD2 (6 bases). CDR1 MNHEY and CDR2 SVGAGI come from the germline V gene. The CDR3 sequence is 16 residues long. V was pared by 4 bases and J by 3 bases, with 15 bases between. DNA of the CDR3: TGTGCCAGCAGTTTCCTGGGGACTGTTTACACCGGGGAGCTGTTTTTT. Translation: CASSFLGTVYTGELFF.

The chain uses TRBV28 and TRBJ2-5; 8 nucleotides match TRBD1. This CDR3 has 15 residues. Germline lookup yields CDR1 MDHEN and CDR2 SYDVKM. J gave up 2 bases and V 3 bases, and 5 bases lay outside the gene matches. The CDR3 DNA reads TGTGCCAGCAGTTTCCTACGGACAGGGCAAGAGACCCAGTACTTC. It yields the protein CASSFLRTGQETQYF.

The chain links TRBV10-3 to TRBJ1-4; TRBD1 is a possible D gene (5 bases). Germline-derived CDR1 and CDR2 are ENHRY and SYGVKD. The CDR3 contains 13 residues. Trimming shortened V by 3 bases and J by 9 bases, and 11 bases separated the two germline ends. Here the CDR3 reads CAISDPGEKKLFF. The CDR3 DNA reads as TGTGCCATCAGTGATCCGGGGGAGAAAAAACTGTTTTTT.

The chain recombines TRBV18 with TRBJ1-2, with TRBD1 as a possible D gene (6 bases). The CDR3 totals 14 residues. V was pared by 6 bases and J by 0 bases, with 11 bases between. Germline V gene data show CDR1 as KGHSH and CDR2 as LQKENI. CDR3 in amino acids: CASSGDITNYGYTF. The CDR3 nucleotides read TGTGCCAGCTCCGGGGACATTACTAACTATGGCTACACCTTC.

Details on this clone: Compared with germline, one end of the junction differs, possibly owing to a read error. The rearrangement uses TRBV29-1 and TRBJ2-3; D not resolved. Germline V gene data show CDR1 as SQVTM and CDR2 as ANQGSEA. This CDR3 is built from 12 residues. The CDR3 sequence is CSVEDNTDTQYF. The CDR3 DNA is TGCAGCGTGGAAGACAATACAGATACGCAGTATTTT.

This clone was counted a few times. This chain links TRBV29-1 with TRBJ2-1; D unclear. This CDR3 comprises 14 residues. The V gene's germline CDR1 is SQVTM and CDR2 ANQGSEA. Trimming removed 7 bases from V and 3 bases from J, with 16 bases in between. This CDR3 is CSGKSPVHYNEQFF. Here the CDR3 DNA reads TGCAGCGGAAAGAGTCCCGTCCACTACAATGAGCAGTTCTTC.

The rearrangement uses TRBV7-2 and TRBJ1-1; D gene unclear. The length of the CDR3 is 14 residues. The V gene lost 1 base and the J gene lost 4 bases, with 10 bases spanning the gap. Germline CDR1 SGHTA, CDR2 FQGNSA. The CDR3 sequence: CASSLGVEGTEAFF. Written as DNA, the CDR3 is TGTGCCAGCAGCTTAGGAGTAGAGGGCACTGAAGCTTTCTTT.

This chain connects TRBV6-4 to TRBJ2-5; 13 bases match TRBD2. The V segment lost 0 bases and the J segment 5 bases; nucleotides outside the gene matches: 0. Germline V gives CDR1 MRHNA, CDR2 SNTAGT. The CDR3 totals 15 residues. This chain's CDR3 is CASSDSGLAGETQYF. CDR3 nucleotide sequence: TGTGCCAGCAGTGACTCGGGACTAGCGGGGGAGACCCAGTACTTC.